The sequence of this T cell receptor (beta chain) was determined in a study of cytomegalovirus exposure and HLA in healthy donors. CDR3 size: 15 residues. Losses at the gene ends were 5 bases for V and 5 bases for J; bases not matched to a gene: 8. Germline V gene sequence: CDR1 SEHNR, CDR2 FQNEAQ (reference sequence). This clone has only a few counts. As yet, its antigen is unknown. Study conclusions and caveats: Apparent HLA restriction characterized most CMV-associated TCR beta chains in a later analysis. TRBV6-2, TRBV6-3 and other indistinguishable V segments were excluded. What was likely a sequencing artifact was a cluster of highly shared sequence variants.

Sampled while nominally healthy, donors likely had unrecorded immune exposures. PCR was performed using 60 Vbeta and 13 Jbeta primers. The data were produced by immunoSEQ multiplex PCR, yet TCRdb's version contains in-frame clones alone and is incomplete. The sample has around 96,000 clones, around 74% seen once. The receptor was derived from a man aged 30-40 years in good health and CMV-seropositive. The sample was PBMCs. V is TRBV7-9 and J is TRBJ2-1; 8 bases agree with TRBD1. The CDR3 region is CASSIRGLLNNEQFF. The DNA for the CDR3 is TGTGCCAGCAGCATCAGGGGGCTCTTGAACAATGAGCAGTTCTTC. Together with reference TRBV7-9 and TRBJ2-1, the CDR3 gives the full variable domain: DTGVSQNPRHKITKRGQNVTFRCDPISEHNRLYWYRQTLGQGPEFLTYFQNEAQLEKSRLLSDRFSAERPKGSFSTLEIQRTEQGDSAMYLCASSIRGLLNNEQFFGPGTRLTVL.